Described below is a single T cell receptor (beta chain) sequence and its context. The target antigen is unknown. This sample's treatment: oral pan-JAK inhibitor, 5-10 mg twice daily. The data originate from a study of CD8+ T cells in alopecia areata. The study's findings and limits: With tofacitinib ongoing, many expanded lesional clones persisted in both scalp and blood.

Investigators isolated RNA and reverse transcribed it into cDNA to act as the sequencing template. Method: immunoSEQ multiplex PCR; TCRdb's copy keeps in-frame clones and lacks some. This table holds fewer than 250,000 clones, 55% to 70% found once. V was pared by 8 bases and J by 7 bases, with 9 bases of the junction left unmatched. Per germline, CDR1 SGHAT and CDR2 FQNNGV. The CDR3 is 15 amino acids. The receptor was isolated from a human donor with alopecia areata. The J gene is TRBJ2-1, the V gene TRBV11-2; 12 bases line up with TRBD2. This material consisted of CD4+ T cells sorted from blood, taken at week 4, from a patient treated with tofacitinib. In DNA, the CDR3 is TGTGCCAGCCTTCCGACTAGCGGGAGTAAGAATGAGCAGTTCTTC. This gives the protein CASLPTSGSKNEQFF. The complete variable domain, with remaining parts taken from reference TRBV11-2 and TRBJ2-1, reads EAGVAQSPRYKIIEKRQSVAFWCNPISGHATLYWYQQILGQGPKLLIQFQNNGVVDDSQLPKDRFSAERLKGVDSTLKIQPAKLEDSAVYLCASLPTSGSKNEQFFGPGTRLTVL.